The 10 T cell receptor beta chains below come from one sample, sequenced in a study of blood T cell repertoires in COVID-19. TCRdb's copy holds only in-frame clones and misses some; the assay was immunoSEQ multiplex PCR. Of hundreds of thousands of clones in the sample, roughly four fifths are singletons; the top ten hold roughly 2.7%. Input material: peripheral blood. Receptors originate from a woman aged 40-49 years with active or convalescent COVID-19.

The chain has TRBV4-1 and TRBJ1-4, with D tentatively TRBD1 (5 bases). The V and J ends lost 0 bases and 7 bases respectively, with 15 bases between them. The CDR3 is made up of 16 amino acids. Germline V lookup: CDR1 MGHRA, CDR2 YSYEKL. This CDR3 reads CASSQDVEGSLEKLFF. CDR3 bases: TGCGCCAGCAGCCAAGACGTGGAGGGGTCCCTTGAAAAACTGTTTTTT.

This chain joins TRBV5-1 and TRBJ2-5; no clear D gene. The V end was cut by 4 bases, the J end by 1 base, with 8 bases between. The CDR3 runs 13 residues. CDR1 is SGHRS and CDR2 is YFSETQ in the germline V gene. The chain's CDR3 is CASSRQPQETQYF. Here the CDR3 DNA reads TGCGCCAGCAGCCGACAACCCCAAGAGACCCAGTACTTC.

The J gene is TRBJ1-5, the V gene TRBV4-1; D might be TRBD1 (5 bases). Germline loops: CDR1 MGHRA, CDR2 YSYEKL. The CDR3 spans 15 residues. The V and J ends lost 4 bases and 7 bases respectively, with 17 bases between them. As DNA, the CDR3 is TGCGCCAGCAGCCGGGGGGGTCAGGGCCCACAGCCCCAGCATTTT. It yields the protein CASSRGGQGPQPQHF.

The V call is TRBV6-5, the J call TRBJ1-2; D is unclear. The CDR3 is made up of 14 amino acids. The ends were cut back, 7 bases at V and 3 bases at J, with 15 bases in the middle. Looked up from germline, CDR1 is MNHEY and CDR2 is SVGAGI. The DNA for the CDR3 is TGTGCCAGCACCACCCGGGGTTTGGACTATGGCTACACCTTC. Amino acid sequence: CASTTRGLDYGYTF.

The chain is built from TRBV7-3 and TRBJ2-2, with 10 bases identical to TRBD2. This CDR3 has 17 residues. After removal of 5 bases from V and 5 bases from J, the junction contained 11 bases not matched to a gene. CDR1 SGHTA and CDR2 FQGTGA come from the germline V gene. DNA for the CDR3: TGTGCCAGCAGCCCGATCGGCGGTAGCGGGGGGACCGGGGAGCTGTTTTTT. Its protein is CASSPIGGSGGTGELFF.

The CDR3 loop reads CAWSARAGNQPQHF. CDR3 DNA sequence: TGTGCCTGGAGTGCGCGGGCCGGCAATCAGCCCCAGCATTTT. V usage is TRBV30 and J usage is TRBJ1-5; D gene ambiguous. CDR3 size: 14 residues. V was pared by 1 base and J by 2 bases, with 9 bases between. Looked up from germline, CDR1 is GTSNPN and CDR2 is SVGIG (reference sequence).

CDR3 nucleotide sequence: TGTGCCAGCAGCCCGACAGGGAAGGGAAACACCATATATTTT. Translating gives CASSPTGKGNTIYF. The J gene is TRBJ1-3, the V gene TRBV9; TRBD1 aligns across 7 bases. V dropped 4 bases and J dropped 4; count of bases not matched to a gene: 5. The germline CDR1 and CDR2 sequences are SGDLS and YYNGEE. The CDR3 has 14 residues.

This clone was seen only a few times. CDR3 loop: CASSDAQGSYNEQFF. The CDR3 DNA reads as TGTGCCAGCAGTGATGCGCAGGGGTCCTACAATGAGCAGTTCTTC. The chain couples TRBV6-1 to TRBJ2-1; maybe TRBD1 (6 bases). V was cut by 3 bases and J by 1 base, with 10 bases left in between. This CDR3 comprises 15 residues. Germline lookup yields CDR1 MNHNS and CDR2 SASEGT.

The rearrangement joins TRBV9 to TRBJ1-4; 7 positions agree with TRBD1. CDR3 size: 13 residues. Germline V gene data show CDR1 as SGDLS and CDR2 as YYNGEE. With V trimmed by 0 bases and J by 7 bases, 0 bases remained unmatched. Here the CDR3 DNA reads TGTGCCAGCAGCGTAGGACAGGGTGAAAAACTGTTTTTT. It yields the protein CASSVGQGEKLFF.

In this sample, this clone turned up once. J is TRBJ2-2 and V is TRBV19, with TRBD2 identical over 11 bases. Germline CDR1 is LNHDA and CDR2 is SQIVND (reference sequence). This CDR3 is built from 14 residues. Trimming at V came to 9 bases and at J to 6 bases, leaving 6 bases not matched to a gene. The CDR3 is CASKLAGVPGELFF. DNA for the CDR3: TGTGCCAGCAAACTAGCGGGAGTACCCGGGGAGCTGTTTTTT.